This passage covers 22 T cell receptor beta chains from one sample sequenced in a study of Ad26.COV2.S vaccination and SARS-CoV-2 variants. The data were produced by immunoSEQ multiplex PCR, yet TCRdb's version contains in-frame clones alone and is incomplete. This sample has roughly 330,000 clones, with 90% found just once. Treatment described: 15 to 20 received Ad26.COV2.S at low or high dose, single or two shots; about 5 received placebo; per-sample allocation not given. The samples date from day 63 after the first vaccine or placebo injection. Sequencing used peripheral blood, obtained in a trial of Ad26.COV2.S vaccine versus placebo. The receptors shown here come from a person aged 18 to 59 who received the Ad26.COV2.S COVID-19 vaccine or a placebo.

The chain carries TRBV5-1 and TRBJ2-1, with TRBD2 identical over 8 bases. The CDR3 length is 14 residues. CDR1 is SGHRS and CDR2 is YFSETQ in the germline V gene. The V gene end was trimmed by 10 bases and the J gene end by 7 bases; junction bases not matched to a gene: 13. The CDR3 bases are TGCGCCTCCACCGGGGGGGTCGACGGGAATGAGCAGTTCTTC. Amino acid sequence: CASTGGVDGNEQFF.

V and J are TRBV24-1 and TRBJ1-2; 7 positions agree with TRBD1. Germline CDR1 is KGHDR and CDR2 is SFDVKD. The CDR3 totals 14 residues. J gave up 4 bases and V 4 bases, and 5 bases lay outside the gene matches. This CDR3 reads CATSEDRPPYGYTF. Written as DNA, the CDR3 is TGTGCCACCAGTGAGGACAGGCCCCCCTATGGCTACACCTTC.

This chain connects TRBV7-2 to TRBJ2-5; TRBD2 aligns across 7 bases. Germline-derived CDR1 and CDR2 are SGHTA and FQGNSA. V shed 0 bases and J 4 bases; nucleotides not matched to a gene: 2. This CDR3 has 14 amino acids. The CDR3 loop is CASSLAGRGETQYF. CDR3 nucleotide sequence: TGTGCCAGCAGCTTAGCTGGGAGGGGAGAGACCCAGTACTTC.

The chain combines TRBV2 with TRBJ2-7, with TRBD1 matching over 8 bases. Germline values: CDR1 SNHLY, CDR2 FYNNEI. This CDR3 comprises 12 residues. The J segment lost 12 bases and the V segment lost 9 bases, leaving 13 bases of the junction unmatched. The CDR3 DNA is TGTGCCAGTACAGGGGGGCCCGACCCGATGTACTTC. It is translated as CASTGGPDPMYF.

This clone has just one count. J is TRBJ2-3 and V is TRBV24-1; D is unclear. The CDR3 length is 12 residues. V was clipped by 4 bases and J by 6 bases, with 7 bases between them. Germline V gives CDR1 KGHDR, CDR2 SFDVKD. In DNA form, the CDR3 reads TGTGCCACCAGTGACTTTGCGGATACGCAGTATTTT. It encodes CATSDFADTQYF.

This clone has just a few counts. The rearrangement uses TRBV9 and TRBJ1-5, with a tentative D call TRBD1 (5 bases). Germline CDR1 reads SGDLS; CDR2 reads YYNGEE. The CDR3 spans 15 residues. Trimming removed 2 bases at V and 6 bases at J, with 15 bases between. The CDR3 bases are TGTGCCAGCAGCGTTTCTGGGGGTTCGCTTCAGCCCCAGCATTTT. Translation: CASSVSGGSLQPQHF.

Only a few counts were recorded for this clone. CDR3 in amino acids: CASSSGTENTEAFF. CDR3 in DNA: TGTGCCAGCAGCTCCGGGACGGAGAACACTGAAGCTTTCTTT. This rearrangement joins TRBV7-9 to TRBJ1-1; maybe TRBD1 (5 bases). V was pared by 4 bases and J by 1 base, with 10 bases between. CDR3 length: 14 residues. Germline V gene sequence: CDR1 SEHNR, CDR2 FQNEAQ (reference sequence).

This clone has only one observation. An end of the junction does not agree with germline; a read error may underlie this. The V gene is TRBV6-1, the J gene TRBJ1-2; D call uncertain. The CDR3 runs 10 residues. Looked up from germline, CDR1 is MNHNS and CDR2 is SASEGT. The CDR3 bases are TGTGCCAGCAGTGAAAGTAGTCTGCACTTC. Amino acid sequence: CASSESSLHF.

This chain joins TRBV29-1 and TRBJ1-2; no definite D call. V shed 3 bases and J shed 3 bases, with 14 bases lying between them. CDR1 is SQVTM and CDR2 is ANQGSEA in the germline V gene. This CDR3 region has 14 residues. CDR3 nucleotides: TGCAGCGTTGAGACGACCGATTGGGACTATGGCTACACCTTC. Its protein product is CSVETTDWDYGYTF.

The gene calls are TRBV11-3 and TRBJ2-7; 7 bases map to TRBD1. The ends lost 0 bases at V and 12 bases at J; junction bases unmatched: 5. The CDR3 loop spans 12 amino acids. The germline V gene has CDR1 SGHNT and CDR2 YENEEA. CDR3 loop: CASSLDKGQTYV. The CDR3 DNA follows: TGTGCCAGCAGCTTAGATAAGGGACAGACGTACGTC.

V gene TRBV7-8 combines with J gene TRBJ1-1; weak D call: TRBD1 (5 bases). The germline V gene has CDR1 SGHVS and CDR2 FQNEAQ. The CDR3 sequence is 13 residues long. V gave up 1 base and J gave up 5 bases, with 8 bases separating them. As DNA, the CDR3 is TGTGCCAGCAGCTTAGGCAGGGTTACTGAAGCTTTCTTT. It encodes CASSLGRVTEAFF.

This chain connects TRBV27 to TRBJ1-5; a possible D gene is TRBD1 (5 bases). The CDR3 runs 14 residues. Per germline, CDR1 MNHEY and CDR2 SMNVEV (reference sequence). With 3 bases removed from V and 4 bases from J, the gap between germline ends came to 10 bases. The CDR3 bases are TGTGCCAGCAGTTTTGGGGGACCGAATCAGCCCCAGCATTTT. Its translation is CASSFGGPNQPQHF.

The V call is TRBV19, the J call TRBJ1-5, with unresolved D. V was shortened by 5 bases and J by 2 bases, with 7 bases between the two germline ends. Germline V gene sequence: CDR1 LNHDA, CDR2 SQIVND (reference sequence). This CDR3 spans 13 amino acids. The CDR3 here is CASSSIGNQPQHF. CDR3 DNA sequence: TGTGCCAGTAGTTCGATAGGCAATCAGCCCCAGCATTTT.

This sequence joins TRBV7-9 and TRBJ2-1; D ambiguous. There are 12 residues in the CDR3. V was trimmed by 5 bases and J by 14 bases, leaving 16 bases between them. In germline, CDR1 is SEHNR, CDR2 FQNEAQ (reference sequence). The CDR3 coding sequence is TGTGCCAGCAGCGAGAGACTGCTAGAGGAGTTCTTC. This sequence encodes CASSERLLEEFF.

V is TRBV13 and J is TRBJ1-2; D possibly corresponds to TRBD1 (5 bases). The ends were cut back, 5 bases at V and 4 bases at J, with 14 bases in the middle. This CDR3 has 14 residues. Germline CDR1 reads PRHDT; CDR2 reads FYEKMQ (reference sequence). CDR3 loop: CASSGSGRFYGYTF. The CDR3 coding sequence is TGTGCCAGCAGCGGATCAGGGCGGTTCTATGGCTACACCTTC.

The CDR3 nucleotides are TGTGCCTGGAGTCTAACAGGGACAGGAGGGGGCTACACCTTC. It is translated as CAWSLTGTGGGYTF. The chain is built from TRBV30 and TRBJ1-2, with 8 positions matching TRBD1. This CDR3 region has 14 residues. The trim removed 2 bases at V and 8 bases at J, leaving 10 bases unmatched. CDR1 is GTSNPN, CDR2 SVGIG, per germline (reference sequence).

The gene calls are TRBV3-1 (or the pseudogene TRBV3-2) and TRBJ2-5, with 9 bases identical to TRBD2. The CDR3 contains 17 residues. Trimming at V came to 3 bases and at J to 4 bases, leaving 12 bases not matched to a gene. Germline lookup yields CDR1 LGHDT and CDR2 YNNKEL (reference sequence). CDR3 region: CASSHYFSGTSRETQYF. DNA for the CDR3: TGTGCCAGCAGCCATTATTTTTCCGGGACTAGCCGAGAGACCCAGTACTTC.

CDR3 amino acids: CASSPSGYTDTQYF. As DNA, the CDR3 is TGTGCCAGCAGCCCTAGCGGATACACAGATACGCAGTATTTT. The V call is TRBV3-1 (or the pseudogene TRBV3-2), the J call TRBJ2-3; 7 bases map to TRBD2. This CDR3 is built from 14 residues. V dropped 4 bases and J dropped 2; count of bases not matched to a gene: 3. The V gene's germline CDR1 is LGHDT and CDR2 YNNKEL (reference sequence).

The V gene is TRBV11-2, the J gene TRBJ1-6, with TRBD1 identical over 8 bases. Unmatched junction bases numbered 10, after V lost 5 bases and J lost 10 bases. The CDR3 covers 15 residues. Germline V gives CDR1 SGHAT, CDR2 FQNNGV. CDR3 sequence: CASSAQGAIGSPLHF. Here the CDR3 DNA reads TGTGCCAGCAGCGCTCAGGGGGCCATAGGGTCACCCCTCCACTTT.

This rearrangement joins TRBV5-3 to TRBJ2-1; D is perhaps TRBD1 (6 bases). TRBV5-3 falls under the ORF class, with uncertain function. This CDR3 region has 17 residues. The V end lost 4 bases, the J end lost 0 bases, and 17 bases lay between the germline ends. In DNA form, the CDR3 reads TGTGCCAGAAGCCGTCGAATTCAGGGGAGCTCCTACAATGAGCAGTTCTTC. It specifies CARSRRIQGSSYNEQFF.

This chain links TRBV25-1 with TRBJ2-5, with TRBD2 as a possible D gene (6 bases). Trimming stripped 1 base from V and 2 bases from J, with 14 bases between. The CDR3 spans 16 residues. Germline V gene lookup returns CDR1 MGHDK and CDR2 SYGVNS. CDR3 sequence: CASSEFGSGSQETQYF. CDR3 nucleotide sequence: TGTGCCAGCAGTGAATTTGGTAGCGGCTCTCAAGAGACCCAGTACTTC.

CDR3 in DNA: TGTGCCAGCAGTGATCCGTCCAGCGGGGGGAATCCAGATACGCAGTATTTT. Translated, it gives CASSDPSSGGNPDTQYF. The chain recombines TRBV2 with TRBJ2-3; TRBD2 aligns across 9 bases. Germline CDR1 SNHLY, CDR2 FYNNEI. The CDR3 has 17 amino acids. V dropped 3 bases and J dropped 4; count of bases not matched to a gene: 11. Full variable domain (remainder filled in from reference TRBV2 and TRBJ2-3): EPEVTQTPSHQVTQMGQEVILRCVPISNHLYFYWYRQILGQKVEFLVSFYNNEISEKSEIFDDQFSVERPDGSNFTLKIRSTKLEDSAMYFCASSDPSSGGNPDTQYFGPGTRLTVL.